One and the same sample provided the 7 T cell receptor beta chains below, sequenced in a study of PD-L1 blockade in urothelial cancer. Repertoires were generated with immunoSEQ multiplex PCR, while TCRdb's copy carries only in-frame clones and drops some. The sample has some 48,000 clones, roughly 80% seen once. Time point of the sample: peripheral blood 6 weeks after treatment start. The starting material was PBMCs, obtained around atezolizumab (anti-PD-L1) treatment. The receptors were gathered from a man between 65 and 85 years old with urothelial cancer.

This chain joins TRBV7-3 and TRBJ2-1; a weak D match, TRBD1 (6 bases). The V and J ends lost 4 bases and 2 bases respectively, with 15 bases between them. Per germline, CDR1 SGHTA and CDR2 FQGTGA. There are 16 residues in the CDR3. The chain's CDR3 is CASSSQGTDTYNEQFF. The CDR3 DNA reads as TGTGCCAGCAGCTCCCAGGGGACCGACACCTACAATGAGCAGTTCTTC.

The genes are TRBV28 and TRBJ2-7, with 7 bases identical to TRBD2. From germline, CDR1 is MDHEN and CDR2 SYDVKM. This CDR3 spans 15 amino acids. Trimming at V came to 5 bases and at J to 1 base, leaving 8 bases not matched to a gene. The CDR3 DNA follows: TGTGCCAGCAGTGGCCAAGCGGGACGTTCCTACGAGCAGTACTTC. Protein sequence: CASSGQAGRSYEQYF.

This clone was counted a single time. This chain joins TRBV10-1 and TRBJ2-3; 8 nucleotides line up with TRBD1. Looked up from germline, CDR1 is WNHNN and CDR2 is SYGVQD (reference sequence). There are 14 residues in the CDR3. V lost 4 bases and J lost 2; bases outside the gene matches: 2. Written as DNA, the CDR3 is TGCGCCAGCAGTGGGACAGGGCCCACAGATACGCAGTATTTT. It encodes CASSGTGPTDTQYF.

The CDR3 region is CASSSAGGNTGELFF. In DNA, the CDR3 is TGTGCCAGCAGTTCAGCAGGGGGGAACACCGGGGAGCTGTTTTTT. This chain joins TRBV28 and TRBJ2-2, with 7 bases fitting TRBD1. J was trimmed by 1 base and V by 4 bases; bases with no gene match: 3. This CDR3 is built from 15 residues. Germline CDR1 reads MDHEN; CDR2 reads SYDVKM. The full variable domain, rest sourced from reference TRBV28 and TRBJ2-2, is DVKVTQSSRYLVKRTGEKVFLECVQDMDHENMFWYRQDPGLGLRLIYFSYDVKMKEKGDIPEGYSVSREKKERFSLILESASTNQTSMYLCASSSAGGNTGELFFGEGSRLTVL.

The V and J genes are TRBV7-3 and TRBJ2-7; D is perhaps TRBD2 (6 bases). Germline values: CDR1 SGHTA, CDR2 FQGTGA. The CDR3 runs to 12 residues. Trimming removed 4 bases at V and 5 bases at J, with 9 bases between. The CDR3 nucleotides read TGTGCCAGCAGCTACCCGGGGGACGAGCAGTACTTC. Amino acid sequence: CASSYPGDEQYF.

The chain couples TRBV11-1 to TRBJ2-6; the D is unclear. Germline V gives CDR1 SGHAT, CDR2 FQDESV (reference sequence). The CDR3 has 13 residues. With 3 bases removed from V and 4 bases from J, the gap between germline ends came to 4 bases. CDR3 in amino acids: CASSFQGANVLTF. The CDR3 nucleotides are TGTGCCAGCAGCTTCCAGGGGGCCAACGTCCTGACTTTC.

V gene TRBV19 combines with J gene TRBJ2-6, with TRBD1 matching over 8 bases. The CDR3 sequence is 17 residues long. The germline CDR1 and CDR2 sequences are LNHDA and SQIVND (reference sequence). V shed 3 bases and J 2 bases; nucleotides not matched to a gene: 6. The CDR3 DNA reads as TGTGCCAGTAGTATGGACAGGGAAGTCCCTGGGGCCAACGTCCTGACTTTC. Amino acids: CASSMDREVPGANVLTF.